The present entry profiles one TCR beta chain with its context. Its matching antigen is unknown. Other DNA variants within this sample encode the same CDR3. V gave up 0 bases and J gave up 4 bases, with 6 bases separating them. Germline CDR1 reads MNHEY; CDR2 reads SVGAGI. The CDR3 covers 13 residues. This record comes from a study of OX40 agonist ivuxolimab in advanced cancers. Study background: Ivuxolimab doses were 0.01, 0.1, 0.3, 1.5, 3 or 10 mg/kg every 2 weeks. Recorded diagnoses for dose-escalation patients were hepatocellular carcinoma, melanoma, renal cell or head and neck cancer. The study's findings and limits: Specificity for antigen went undetermined in the expanded peripheral T cells.

Blood specimens came from baseline, cycle 4 day 1, and cycle 7 day 1. Sequencing used immunoSEQ multiplex PCR; TCRdb keeps in-frame clones, though not all of them. The top ten hold roughly 40% of the sample, which has about 38,000 clones, 80% to 90% seen once. The origin of this receptor is an adult with an advanced solid tumor such as melanoma, head and neck, liver or kidney cancer. The input for sequencing was CD4+ or CD8+ T cells sorted from blood, taken in a trial of the OX40 agonist ivuxolimab. The V and J genes are TRBV6-5 and TRBJ1-2; D ambiguous. CDR3 DNA sequence: TGTGCCAGCAGTTACTCGACCGCCTATGGCTACACCTTC. This sequence encodes CASSYSTAYGYTF.